This section outlines one T cell receptor (beta chain) sequence together with its context. The antigen it binds to is not known. Base qualities are missing; no much larger clone stands one base away. Reading from cysteine to phenylalanine, the CDR3 counts 14 amino acids. The sequence is cut down to CDR3 DNA, 42 bases in frame from base 1. Looking up the germline V gene yields CDR1 SNHLY and CDR2 FYNNEI. Deletion took 7 bases off V and 0 bases off J, with a span of 12 bases between the germline ends. TCR beta CDR3 regions were sequenced from DNA using the immunoSEQ Assay. Regarding the original processing steps: T cell density was computed as TCR beta template counts normalized to usable DNA estimated by amplifying housekeeping genes. Richness was estimated using the preseqR package, with extrapolation to 400,000 templates for PBMC samples and to 120,000 templates for tissue samples. Clonality was defined as one minus Pielou's evenness. Differential abundance testing on productive amino-acid clonotypes, with a minimum total count of 5 and an alpha of 0.1, was used to identify tissue-enriched TCRs. The Jaccard Index and the Morisita Overlap Index were used to quantify repertoire overlap between compartments. TCR beta CDR3s were clustered by GLIPH together with public tetramer-defined viral CDR3s, and at least three viral sequences plus V-gene enrichment were required for viral motifs. The clones in this table, taken by TCRdb from immuneACCESS, are in-frame only. Not every clone is retained; where verified, under half of the shortfall comes from an unresolved V gene, and the cause of the rest is unknown. The D gene and trimming were derived from the DNA, and the V and J assignments and clone size from that table. This sample has tens of thousands of clones in its table, and roughly 78% of those were observed once. The ten largest clones add up to 33% of the sample.

These data are taken from a study of T cells in localized non-small cell lung cancer (dated by TCRdb to about 2020). For context, the study as a whole: Comparing tumors with uninvolved tumor-adjacent lungs, the study looked at the T cell repertoires of a few hundred patients with early-stage NSCLC. The mean age of the NSCLC patients was around 65 years, with 130 or so men and 110 or so women. All 220 or so NSCLC patients in the cohort were treatment-naive and had localized lung tumors that were resected.

At diagnosis, peripheral blood, uninvolved tumor-adjacent lung and tumor were collected and were preserved as a mix of fresh-frozen and FFPE material. For TCR repertoire profiling, the blood samples were analyzed as peripheral blood mononuclear cells. Results the study describes overall, beyond this receptor: Longer overall survival was associated with higher blood T cell density, whereas shorter survival was associated with higher adjacent-lung clonality. Because multi-region tumor sequencing was not performed, intratumor heterogeneity could not be ruled out. Uninvolved tumor-adjacent lung showed the highest T cell clonality, higher than tumor, which suggests more focused antigenic responses in the uninvolved tumor-adjacent lung. Of the top 100 tumor clones, a median of 57 were detected in paired uninvolved adjacent lung; under 30 were also among that lung's top 100. Since the design was exploratory, TCR variables were selected using unadjusted p-values with no false-discovery rate correction.

This clonotype originated in a male donor aged 60 or over with stage II squamous cell lung carcinoma. The chain joins TRBV2 to TRBJ1-2; possibly the D gene is TRBD1, per 5 matching bases. Sequenced here: peripheral blood, sampled before any cancer treatment. The CDR3 reads as follows: CASIRDGANYGYTF. The DNA reads as follows: TGTGCCAGCATTCGGGACGGAGCTAACTATGGCTACACCTTC.